Ten or more counts support the clone carrying this T cell receptor (beta chain). The sample belongs to a study of CD8 T cells in ankylosing spondylitis. Via MiXCR, TCRdb re-called the 5' RACE reads, giving one row per CDR3 protein. The table includes about 240,000 distinct CDR3 sequences, roughly a tenth detected once. Trimming took 5 bases from V and 1 from J, leaving 14 bases between them. The CDR3 length is 14 residues. The germline V gene encodes CDR1 DFQATT and CDR2 SNEGSKA (reference sequence). This sequence originates from a male donor with ankylosing spondylitis or in good health (not recorded which). The sequenced material came from blood, either unsorted or a sorted T cell fraction (not recorded which). This sequence joins TRBV20-1 and TRBJ1-1; TRBD1 might be the D (6 bases). The CDR3, as DNA: TGCAGTGCTCCTACAGGGCCGGGGAACACTGAAGCTTTCTTT. Its protein product is CSAPTGPGNTEAFF.